Listed here is a single TCR beta chain. Its antigen is unknown. The PCR had 60 Vbeta and 13 Jbeta primers. Generated by immunoSEQ multiplex PCR, the TCRdb table keeps only in-frame clones and is missing some. The data contain roughly 140,000 clones, about 72% of them singletons. This sample stems from a study of cytomegalovirus exposure and HLA in healthy donors. Study summary: Early release data held approximately 81 million unique TCRs from HLA-typed donors.

Study results and limitations: Segments of the TCR beta V type were, in most cases, productive about 87% or about 30% of the time in an earlier analysis. It was only CMV serostatus that was available as immune exposure information. The authors later found TCR association rates varying by HLA locus, with DRB1 most and HLA-C fewest.

This sequence was found in a man aged 40-49 years in good health and CMV-seronegative. Sequenced material: PBMCs.

CDR3 sequence: CATAPRDQGAEQYF. The CDR3 bases are TGTGCCACTGCCCCCCGGGACCAGGGGGCAGAGCAGTACTTC. This chain uses TRBV10-3 with TRBJ2-7; 8 bases align to TRBD1. The CDR3 length is 14 residues. Germline V gene sequence: CDR1 ENHRY, CDR2 SYGVKD. With 10 bases clipped from V and 7 bases from J, the junction kept 15 bases outside the gene matches.